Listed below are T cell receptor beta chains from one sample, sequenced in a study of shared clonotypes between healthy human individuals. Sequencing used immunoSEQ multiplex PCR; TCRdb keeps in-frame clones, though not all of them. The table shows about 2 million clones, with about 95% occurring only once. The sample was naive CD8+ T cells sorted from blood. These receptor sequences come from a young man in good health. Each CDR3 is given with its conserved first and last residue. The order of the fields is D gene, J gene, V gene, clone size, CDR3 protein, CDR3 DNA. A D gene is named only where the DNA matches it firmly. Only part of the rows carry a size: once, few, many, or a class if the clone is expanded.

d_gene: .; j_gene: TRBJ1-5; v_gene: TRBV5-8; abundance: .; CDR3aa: CASSLLGVHNQPQHF; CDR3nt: TGTGCCAGCAGCTTGCTGGGAGTCCACAATCAGCCCCAGCATTTT
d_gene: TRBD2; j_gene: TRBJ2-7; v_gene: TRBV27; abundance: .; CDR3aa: CASSLKGLAGGSYEQYF; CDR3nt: TGTGCCAGCAGTCTAAAGGGACTAGCGGGAGGGTCCTACGAGCAGTACTTC
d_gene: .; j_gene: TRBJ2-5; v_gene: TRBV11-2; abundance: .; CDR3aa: CASSLDLPGGETQYF; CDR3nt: TGTGCCAGCAGCTTAGATCTTCCGGGCGGAGAGACCCAGTACTTC
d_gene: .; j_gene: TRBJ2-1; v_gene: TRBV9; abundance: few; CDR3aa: CASSVDGTVEQFF; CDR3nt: TGTGCCAGCAGCGTAGATGGGACGGTTGAGCAGTTCTTC
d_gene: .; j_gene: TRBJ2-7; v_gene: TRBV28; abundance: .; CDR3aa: CASMGGVGGYEQYF; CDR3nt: TGTGCCAGCATGGGTGGGGTAGGAGGCTACGAGCAGTACTTC
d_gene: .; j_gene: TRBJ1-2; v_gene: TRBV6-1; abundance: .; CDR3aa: CASKPTAGDGYTF; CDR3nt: TGTGCCAGCAAACCTACAGCCGGGGATGGCTACACCTTC
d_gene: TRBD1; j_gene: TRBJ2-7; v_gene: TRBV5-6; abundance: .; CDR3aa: CASSPRGQGVSYEQYF; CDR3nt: TGTGCCAGCAGCCCTCGGGGACAGGGCGTTTCCTACGAGCAGTACTTC
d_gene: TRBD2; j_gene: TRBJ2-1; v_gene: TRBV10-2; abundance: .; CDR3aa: CASSDRVAGVNEQFF; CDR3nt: TGCGCCAGCAGTGATCGGGTAGCGGGGGTTAATGAGCAGTTCTTC
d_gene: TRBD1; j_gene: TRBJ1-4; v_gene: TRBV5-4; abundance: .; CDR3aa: CASSSGTATNEKLFF; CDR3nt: TGTGCCAGCAGCTCGGGGACAGCAACTAATGAAAAACTGTTTTTT
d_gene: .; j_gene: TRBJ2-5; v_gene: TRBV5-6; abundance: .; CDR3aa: CASNWRGQETQYF; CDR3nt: TGTGCCAGCAACTGGCGGGGCCAAGAGACCCAGTACTTC
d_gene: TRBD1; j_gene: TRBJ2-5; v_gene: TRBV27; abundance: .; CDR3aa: CASSFPGGVETQYF; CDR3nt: TGTGCCAGCAGTTTCCCAGGGGGCGTGGAGACCCAGTACTTC
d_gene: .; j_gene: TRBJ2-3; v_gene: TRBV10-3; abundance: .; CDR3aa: CAISDDSTDTQYF; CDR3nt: TGTGCCATCAGCGACGACAGCACAGATACGCAGTATTTT
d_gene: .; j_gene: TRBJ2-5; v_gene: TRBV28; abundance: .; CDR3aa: CASSLENREETQYF; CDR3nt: TGTGCCAGCAGTTTGGAGAACAGGGAAGAGACCCAGTACTTC
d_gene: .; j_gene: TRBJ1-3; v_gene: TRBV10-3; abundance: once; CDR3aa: CAISDFQDTKGNTIYF; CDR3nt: TGTGCCATCAGTGATTTTCAGGACACCAAAGGAAACACCATATATTTT
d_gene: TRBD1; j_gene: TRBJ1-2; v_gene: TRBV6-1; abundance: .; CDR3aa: CATQGAGNYGYTF; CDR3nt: TGTGCCACACAGGGGGCGGGGAACTATGGCTACACCTTC
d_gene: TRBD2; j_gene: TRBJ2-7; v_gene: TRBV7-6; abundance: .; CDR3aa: CASSSSGEDYEQYF; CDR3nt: TGTGCCAGCAGCTCTAGCGGGGAGGACTACGAGCAGTACTTC
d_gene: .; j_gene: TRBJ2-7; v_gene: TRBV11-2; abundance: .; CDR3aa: CASSPKILVSSYEQYF; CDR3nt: TGTGCCAGCAGCCCGAAAATACTAGTTAGCTCCTACGAGCAGTACTTC
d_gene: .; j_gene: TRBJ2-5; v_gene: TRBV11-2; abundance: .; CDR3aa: CASSLDLETQYF; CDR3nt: TGTGCCAGCAGCTTAGACCTGGAGACCCAGTACTTC
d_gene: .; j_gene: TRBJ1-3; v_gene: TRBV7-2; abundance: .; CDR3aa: CASSLGRGLGSGNTIYF; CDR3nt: TGTGCCAGCAGCTTAGGTCGAGGGTTGGGCTCTGGAAACACCATATATTTT
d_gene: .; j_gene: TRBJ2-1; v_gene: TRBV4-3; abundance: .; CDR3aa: CASSQVLGVSSYNEQFF; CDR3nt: TGCGCCAGCAGCCAAGTACTCGGCGTGAGCTCCTACAATGAGCAGTTCTTC
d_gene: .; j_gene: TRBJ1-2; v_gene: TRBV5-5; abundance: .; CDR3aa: CASSYTLSYGYTF; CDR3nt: TGTGCCAGCAGCTACACGCTTTCCTATGGCTACACCTTC
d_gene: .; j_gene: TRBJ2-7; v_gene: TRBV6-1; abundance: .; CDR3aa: CASSVISYEQYF; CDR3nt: TGTGCCAGCAGTGTGATCTCCTACGAGCAGTACTTC
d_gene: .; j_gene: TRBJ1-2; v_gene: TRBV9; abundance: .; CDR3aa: CASSVGGAYYGYTF; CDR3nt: TGTGCCAGCAGCGTAGGAGGGGCGTACTATGGCTACACCTTC
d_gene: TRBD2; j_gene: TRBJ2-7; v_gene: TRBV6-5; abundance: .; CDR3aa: CASSYSSGETSYEQYF; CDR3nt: TGTGCCAGCAGTTACTCGAGCGGGGAGACTTCCTACGAGCAGTACTTC
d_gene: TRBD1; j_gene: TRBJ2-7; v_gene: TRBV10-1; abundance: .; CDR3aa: CASSDLSGQGSYEQYF; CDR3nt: TGCGCCAGCAGTGATCTTTCCGGACAGGGAAGCTACGAGCAGTACTTC
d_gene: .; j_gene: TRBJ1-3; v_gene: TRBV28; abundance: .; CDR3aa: CASSLRGAGNTIYF; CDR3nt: TGTGCCAGCAGTTTAAGGGGCGCTGGAAACACCATATATTTT
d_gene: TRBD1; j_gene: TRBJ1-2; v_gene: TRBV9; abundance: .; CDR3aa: CASSVAGGQKPNYGYTF; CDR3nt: TGTGCCAGCAGCGTAGCGGGGGGACAGAAACCTAACTATGGCTACACCTTC
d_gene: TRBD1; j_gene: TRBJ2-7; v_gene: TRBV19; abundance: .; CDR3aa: CASSILGQGSSYEQYF; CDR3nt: TGTGCCAGTAGTATCCTCGGACAGGGCAGCTCCTACGAGCAGTACTTC
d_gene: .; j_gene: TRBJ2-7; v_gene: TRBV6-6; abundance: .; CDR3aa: CASSLGAATYEQYF; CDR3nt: TGTGCCAGCAGCCTCGGGGCGGCCACCTACGAGCAGTACTTC
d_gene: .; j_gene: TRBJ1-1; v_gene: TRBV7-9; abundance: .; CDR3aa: CASSPDGPNTEAFF; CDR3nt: TGTGCCAGCAGCCCGGACGGACCGAACACTGAAGCTTTCTTT
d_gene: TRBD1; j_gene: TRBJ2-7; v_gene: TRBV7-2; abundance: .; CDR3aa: CASSFHGTGAYEQYF; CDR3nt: TGTGCCAGCAGCTTCCATGGGACAGGAGCATACGAGCAGTACTTC